This is a list of T cell receptor beta chains from one sample in a study of cytomegalovirus exposure and HLA in healthy donors. Repertoires were generated with immunoSEQ multiplex PCR, while TCRdb's copy carries only in-frame clones and drops some. The sample has 100,000 to 150,000 clones; approximately 74% are singletons. Sequences were obtained from PBMCs. These receptors all come from a male donor in good health and CMV-seronegative. Both conserved end residues are part of each CDR3. The D gene is left open where the match is weak. Size tells how often a clone was seen (once, few, many) or the class of an expanded clone, and some rows leave it out.

D gene,V gene,J gene,clone size,CDR3 protein,CDR3 DNA
TRBD1,TRBV7-9,TRBJ2-7,few,CASSTGVNSYEQYF,TGTGCCAGCAGTACAGGGGTCAACTCCTACGAGCAGTACTTC
TRBD1,TRBV7-2,TRBJ2-7,NA,CASSLGDSATVQYF,TGTGCCAGCAGCTTAGGGGACAGTGCTACGGTGCAGTACTTC
TRBD1,TRBV5-1,TRBJ2-7,few,CASSLRTGGYEQYF,TGCGCCAGCAGCTTACGGACAGGGGGATACGAGCAGTACTTC
NA,TRBV19,TRBJ2-1,NA,CASSETGSSYNEQFF,TGTGCCAGTAGTGAGACAGGTAGTTCCTACAATGAGCAGTTCTTC
TRBD1,TRBV27,TRBJ1-5,NA,CASSSTGLLSNQPQHF,TGTGCCAGCAGTTCGACAGGGTTGCTGAGCAATCAGCCCCAGCATTTT
NA,TRBV6-6,TRBJ1-2,few,CASSRQGDGYTF,TGTGCCAGCAGTAGGCAGGGCGATGGCTACACCTTC
NA,TRBV5-4,TRBJ2-3,NA,CASSFLQSTDTQYF,TGTGCCAGCAGCTTCCTCCAGAGCACAGATACGCAGTATTTT
TRBD1,TRBV5-6,TRBJ2-2,NA,CASSLWGPGQQDTGELFF,TGTGCCAGCAGCTTGTGGGGACCGGGACAGCAAGACACCGGGGAGCTGTTTTTT
TRBD1,TRBV19,TRBJ1-1,few,CASSMTGGAGTEAFF,TGTGCCAGTAGTATGACAGGGGGCGCCGGCACTGAAGCTTTCTTT
NA,TRBV28,TRBJ1-4,few,CASTLAGGSEKLFF,TGTGCCAGCACCCTGGCGGGGGGATCGGAAAAACTGTTTTTT
TRBD1,TRBV29-1,TRBJ2-1,NA,CSVEADWDSLYNEQFF,TGCAGCGTTGAAGCAGACTGGGACAGTCTCTACAATGAGCAGTTCTTC
TRBD1,TRBV9,TRBJ2-1,NA,CASSPNAGTGYNEQFF,TGTGCCAGCAGCCCGAACGCCGGGACAGGGTACAATGAGCAGTTCTTC
NA,TRBV14,TRBJ2-7,NA,CASSQDLGRSSYEQYF,TGTGCCAGCAGCCAAGATCTCGGAAGGAGCTCCTACGAGCAGTACTTC
TRBD1,TRBV30,TRBJ1-1,NA,CAWSLGQASEAFF,TGTGCCTGGAGCCTAGGACAGGCCTCTGAAGCTTTCTTT
NA,TRBV20-1,TRBJ1-1,few,CSTADTEAFF,TGCAGTACAGCGGACACTGAAGCTTTCTTT
NA,TRBV28,TRBJ2-7,NA,CASSSPVRQESSYEQYF,TGTGCCAGCAGTTCACCAGTTAGACAGGAGAGCTCCTACGAGCAGTACTTC
TRBD2,TRBV7-3,TRBJ2-7,NA,CASSLFERGEQYF,TGTGCCAGCAGCTTATTCGAGCGGGGCGAGCAGTACTTC
NA,TRBV29-1,TRBJ1-2,NA,CSVGRDTSNYGYTF,TGCAGCGTTGGAAGGGACACTTCTAACTATGGCTACACCTTC
TRBD1,TRBV28,TRBJ1-1,few,CASSSGGPTEAFF,TGTGCCAGCAGCTCAGGGGGACCGACTGAAGCTTTCTTT
TRBD2,TRBV5-1,TRBJ2-2,NA,CASSLAGPGELFF,TGCGCCAGCAGCTTAGCGGGACCCGGGGAGCTGTTTTTT
NA,TRBV7-2,TRBJ1-1,NA,CASSLARQIEAFF,TGTGCCAGCAGCTTAGCCAGGCAGATTGAAGCTTTCTTT
TRBD2,TRBV2,TRBJ2-1,NA,CAAKRGGSYNEQFF,TGTGCCGCCAAGCGGGGGGGATCCTACAATGAGCAGTTCTTC
NA,TRBV10-1,TRBJ1-2,NA,CASARPSGDGYTF,TGCGCCAGCGCGCGCCCGTCTGGAGATGGCTACACCTTC
NA,TRBV7-9,TRBJ2-1,NA,CASTNLLTGLQQPYNEQFF,TGTGCCAGCACCAATTTACTGACAGGACTCCAGCAGCCTTACAATGAGCAGTTCTTC
TRBD2,TRBV19,TRBJ2-1,NA,CASTNPGLAEYNEQFF,TGTGCCAGCACGAATCCGGGACTAGCGGAGTACAATGAGCAGTTCTTC
NA,TRBV7-9,TRBJ1-2,NA,CASSLKERVGGGYTF,TGTGCCAGCAGCTTAAAGGAGAGGGTAGGAGGTGGCTACACCTTC
NA,TRBV18,TRBJ2-7,few,CASSPTGNYEQYF,TGTGCCAGCTCCCCCACAGGGAACTACGAGCAGTACTTC
TRBD1,TRBV5-1,TRBJ2-7,NA,CASRPDRASYEQYF,TGCGCCAGCAGGCCTGACAGGGCATCCTACGAGCAGTACTTC
NA,TRBV2,TRBJ2-7,NA,CASSSQGRSYEQYF,TGTGCCAGCAGTTCCCAAGGGAGGTCCTACGAGCAGTACTTC
NA,TRBV25-1,TRBJ2-3,NA,CASSATLPRSDTQYF,TGTGCCAGCAGTGCCACCCTACCGCGAAGCGATACGCAGTATTTT
TRBD1,TRBV5-1,TRBJ1-1,NA,CASSLGTGALLNTEAFF,TGCGCCAGCAGCTTGGGGACAGGGGCGCTGTTGAACACTGAAGCTTTCTTT
NA,TRBV9,TRBJ2-2,NA,CASSAASPITGELFF,TGTGCCAGCAGCGCTGCTTCCCCTATCACCGGGGAGCTGTTTTTT
NA,TRBV28,TRBJ2-3,NA,CASIHLRGPTDTQYF,TGTGCCAGCATTCATCTTAGGGGTCCCACAGATACGCAGTATTTT
TRBD1,TRBV7-9,TRBJ1-5,few,CASSSGTGDNNQPQHF,TGTGCCAGCAGCTCAGGGACAGGCGATAACAATCAGCCCCAGCATTTT
NA,TRBV6-5,TRBJ2-7,NA,CASSYLGQGRDEQYF,TGTGCCAGCAGTTACCTAGGGCAGGGTAGGGACGAGCAGTACTTC
NA,TRBV4-3,TRBJ1-4,NA,CASSQEGGFGATNEKLFF,TGCGCCAGCAGCCAAGAAGGGGGTTTTGGCGCAACTAATGAAAAACTGTTTTTT
NA,TRBV4-2,TRBJ1-1,NA,CASSQGGVTEAFF,TGTGCCAGCAGCCAAGGGGGGGTCACTGAAGCTTTCTTT